This TCR beta chain was sequenced for a study of human thymus T cells. Study outcomes and limitations: Related studies noted strongly shared thymic repertoires across unrelated people. Thymic as well as blood repertoires seemed to favor certain V and J genes unevenly.

About this clone itself: Its antigen is as yet unknown.

Resections from corrective heart surgery provided thymus tissue. Healthy Finnish infants having corrective surgery for congenital heart defects served as donors. Only in-frame clones appear in the TCRdb table, and some are missing; sequencing was by immunoSEQ multiplex PCR. The repertoire consists of about 120,000 clones, with over 85% occurring once and the leading ten covering less than 0.03%. This CDR3 comprises 13 residues. V dropped 1 base and J dropped 8 bases, with 11 bases sitting between them. Germline-derived CDR1 and CDR2 are SGHTA and FQGNSA. This receptor was taken from a boy in the first two years of life with a congenital heart defect but otherwise immunologically healthy. The material sequenced was thymus tissue. The chain joins TRBV7-2 to TRBJ1-1; no firm D call. CDR3 bases: TGTGCCAGCAGCTTAGTCGAGGGTAAAGAAGCTTTCTTT. It is translated as CASSLVEGKEAFF.